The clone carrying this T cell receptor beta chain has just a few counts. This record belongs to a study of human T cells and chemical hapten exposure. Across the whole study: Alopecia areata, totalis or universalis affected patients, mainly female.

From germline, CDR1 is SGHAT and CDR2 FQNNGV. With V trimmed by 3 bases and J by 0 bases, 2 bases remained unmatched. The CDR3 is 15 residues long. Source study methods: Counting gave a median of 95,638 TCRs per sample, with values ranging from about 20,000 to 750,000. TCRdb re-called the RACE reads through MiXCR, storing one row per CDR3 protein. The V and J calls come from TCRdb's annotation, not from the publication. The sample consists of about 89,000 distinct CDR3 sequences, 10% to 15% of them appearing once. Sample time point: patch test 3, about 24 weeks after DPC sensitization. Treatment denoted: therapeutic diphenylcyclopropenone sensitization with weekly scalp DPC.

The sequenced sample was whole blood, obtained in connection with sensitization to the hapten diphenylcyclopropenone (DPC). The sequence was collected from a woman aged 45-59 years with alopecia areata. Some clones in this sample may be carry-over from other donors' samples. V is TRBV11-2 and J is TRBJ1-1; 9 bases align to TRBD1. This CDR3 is CASSFTGGMNTEAFF. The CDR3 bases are TGTGCCAGCAGCTTCACAGGGGGCATGAACACTGAAGCTTTCTTT.